The 24 T cell receptor beta chains listed next were all sequenced from one sample in a study of radiation and T cells in renal cell carcinoma. Sequencing was performed with immunoSEQ multiplex PCR; in TCRdb, only in-frame clones are kept and a portion is missing. Of 150,000 or so clones in the sample, approximately 88% were seen once. Noted time point: blood 2 weeks post-SBRT. Documented treatment: 15 Gy SBRT to primary tumor, nephrectomy 4 weeks later. The specimen comprised blood, sampled from a patient whose treatment included radiotherapy and nephrectomy. The receptors stem from a woman in her fifties or sixties with renal cell carcinoma.

This clone has only one observation. The gene calls are TRBV7-2 and TRBJ1-2; 9 bases match TRBD1. CDR3 length equals 15 residues. Germline V CDR1 and CDR2: SGHTA, FQGNSA. J lost 5 bases, V lost 3 bases, and 7 bases had no gene match. CDR3 region: CASSFRPGQGYGYTF. In DNA, the CDR3 is TGTGCCAGCAGCTTTCGTCCGGGACAGGGTTATGGCTACACCTTC.

The genes are TRBV19 and TRBJ1-6; D uncertain. The V gene lost 4 bases and the J gene lost 1 base, with 5 bases spanning the gap. CDR1 LNHDA and CDR2 SQIVND come from the germline V gene (reference sequence). The CDR3 is 14 amino acids. The DNA of the CDR3 is TGTGCCAGTAGTACCTGGTCCTATAATTCACCCCTCCACTTT. It is translated as CASSTWSYNSPLHF.

The chain is built from TRBV7-3 and TRBJ1-3; weak D call: TRBD1 (5 bases). V lost 8 bases to trimming and J lost 3 bases, with 17 bases between them. The CDR3 sequence is 15 residues long. From germline, CDR1 is SGHTA and CDR2 FQGTGA. CDR3 nucleotide sequence: TGTGCCAGCTCCGCCCAGGGTCTATTTGGAAACACCATATATTTT. It encodes CASSAQGLFGNTIYF.

The V call is TRBV18, the J call TRBJ1-4, with D unclear. The germline V and J ends were trimmed by 0 bases and 5 bases, with 10 bases remaining between them. The CDR3 loop spans 15 amino acids. Germline values: CDR1 KGHSH, CDR2 LQKENI. The CDR3: CASSPPPAPNEKLFF. Here the CDR3 DNA reads TGTGCCAGCTCACCACCGCCAGCCCCAAATGAAAAACTGTTTTTT.

The chain uses TRBV2 and TRBJ1-1; D may be TRBD1 (5 bases). CDR1 is SNHLY and CDR2 is FYNNEI in the germline V gene. The V end lost 5 bases, the J end lost 8 bases, and 15 bases lay between the germline ends. The CDR3 length is 13 residues. As DNA, the CDR3 is TGTGCCAGCAGTTGGGGACGAGGCCTGGAAGCTTTCTTT. As protein: CASSWGRGLEAFF.

The chain is built from TRBV11-3 and TRBJ2-7; weak D call: TRBD2 (6 bases). The V end lost 4 bases, the J end lost 4 bases, and 14 bases lay between the germline ends. The length of the CDR3 is 14 residues. Germline CDR1 and CDR2: SGHNT and YENEEA. The CDR3 sequence: CASSSGPGAYEQYF. The DNA of the CDR3 is TGTGCCAGCAGCTCTGGCCCGGGAGCGTACGAGCAGTACTTC. Variable domain in full (rest from reference TRBV11-3 and TRBJ2-7): EAGVVQSPRYKIIEKKQPVAFWCNPISGHNTLYWYLQNLGQGPELLIRYENEEAVDDSQLPKDRFSAERLKGVDSTLKIQPAELGDSAVYLCASSSGPGAYEQYFGPGTRLTVT.

The chain links TRBV7-2 to TRBJ1-2; D might be TRBD1 (5 bases). Per the germline V gene, CDR1 is SGHTA and CDR2 is FQGNSA. CDR3 length: 14 residues. V was trimmed by 3 bases and J by 4 bases, leaving 12 bases between them. This CDR3 reads CASSLDTNSYGYTF. CDR3 sequence (DNA): TGTGCCAGCAGCTTGGACACTAACTCCTATGGCTACACCTTC.

This clone has only a few counts. The CDR3: CASSQAPGGFGNTIYF. In nucleotides, the CDR3 is TGTGCCAGCAGCCAAGCGCCGGGCGGGTTCGGAAACACCATATATTTT. The chain uses TRBV14 and TRBJ1-3; D gene uncertain. Germline CDR1 and CDR2: SGHDN and FVKESK. Trimming removed 1 base from V and 4 bases from J, with 14 bases in between. This CDR3 is 16 amino acids long.

This clone was found once. V usage is TRBV5-6 and J usage is TRBJ1-4; D remains ambiguous. V dropped 5 bases and J dropped 4 bases, with 12 bases sitting between them. Germline V gene sequence: CDR1 SGHDT, CDR2 YYEEEE. This CDR3 is 14 amino acids long. CDR3 protein: CASSLRADNEKLFF. The CDR3 coding sequence is TGTGCCAGCAGTTTAAGGGCCGATAATGAAAAACTGTTTTTT.

The chain recombines TRBV7-9 with TRBJ1-1, with 7 bases that match TRBD1. CDR1 is SEHNR and CDR2 is FQNEAQ in the germline V gene (reference sequence). The CDR3 contains 15 residues. Losses at the gene ends were 1 base for V and 13 bases for J; bases not matched to a gene: 15. CDR3 DNA: TGTGCCAGCAGCTTAGGAGGATCCCGGGACAGCGAGGTTTTCTTT. Protein product: CASSLGGSRDSEVFF.

The rearrangement joins TRBV7-2 to TRBJ2-7; perhaps TRBD2 as D (6 bases). The V end lost 2 bases, the J end lost 0 bases, and 11 bases lay between the germline ends. Per the germline V gene, CDR1 is SGHTA and CDR2 is FQGNSA. The CDR3 has 15 residues. CDR3 loop: CASSLQDYSSYEQYF. CDR3 in DNA: TGTGCCAGCAGCTTACAGGACTACAGCTCCTACGAGCAGTACTTC.

A few counts support this clone. The V and J genes are TRBV10-1 and TRBJ2-2; 7 positions match TRBD1. The CDR3 has 17 residues. Germline V lookup: CDR1 WNHNN, CDR2 SYGVQD (reference sequence). After removal of 6 bases from V and 4 bases from J, the junction contained 14 bases not matched to a gene. The CDR3 here is CASSRHPHRGSTGELFF. The CDR3, as DNA: TGCGCCAGCAGCCGCCACCCACACAGGGGTTCCACCGGGGAGCTGTTTTTT.

The sample holds one count of this clone. The chain carries TRBV19 and TRBJ1-5; D is ambiguous. CDR1 is LNHDA, CDR2 SQIVND, per germline (reference sequence). The V and J ends lost 0 bases and 0 bases respectively, with 15 bases between them. The CDR3 length is 18 residues. CDR3 coding DNA: TGTGCCAGTAGTATAGATAATTGGGAGGACCTTAGCAATCAGCCCCAGCATTTT. Translated, it gives CASSIDNWEDLSNQPQHF.

The genes are TRBV9 and TRBJ1-1, with 7 bases fitting TRBD1. The CDR3 sequence is 15 residues long. V was pared by 4 bases and J by 1 base, with 7 bases of the junction left unmatched. Looked up from germline, CDR1 is SGDLS and CDR2 is YYNGEE. The CDR3 nucleotides are TGTGCCAGCAGCTTCACCGGGACAGCGAACACTGAAGCTTTCTTT. It encodes CASSFTGTANTEAFF.

This clone was seen just once. The V call is TRBV11-2, the J call TRBJ1-2; TRBD1 matches 11 bases. CDR3 size: 16 residues. CDR1 and CDR2 from the germline V gene are SGHAT and FQNNGV. Losses at the gene ends were 5 bases for V and 2 bases for J; bases not matched to a gene: 7. CDR3 loop: CASSPSGDRGNYGYTF. CDR3 DNA sequence: TGTGCCAGCAGCCCCTCCGGGGACAGGGGGAACTATGGCTACACCTTC. The variable domain in full, with the rest retrieved from reference TRBV11-2 and TRBJ1-2, is EAGVAQSPRYKIIEKRQSVAFWCNPISGHATLYWYQQILGQGPKLLIQFQNNGVVDDSQLPKDRFSAERLKGVDSTLKIQPAKLEDSAVYLCASSPSGDRGNYGYTFGSGTRLTVV.

V is TRBV2 and J is TRBJ1-3; 11 nucleotides agree with TRBD1. The V gene's germline CDR1 is SNHLY and CDR2 FYNNEI. V lost 4 bases to trimming and J lost 4 bases; unmatched junction nucleotides: 3. The CDR3 runs to 15 residues. CDR3 in amino acids: CASSGGQGAGNTIYF. DNA of the CDR3: TGTGCCAGCAGTGGTGGACAGGGGGCCGGAAACACCATATATTTT. The variable domain in full, completed from reference TRBV2 and TRBJ1-3, reads EPEVTQTPSHQVTQMGQEVILRCVPISNHLYFYWYRQILGQKVEFLVSFYNNEISEKSEIFDDQFSVERPDGSNFTLKIRSTKLEDSAMYFCASSGGQGAGNTIYFGEGSWLTVV.

This chain uses TRBV12-5 with TRBJ2-3, with 9 bases matching TRBD2. With V trimmed by 3 bases and J by 6 bases, 4 bases remained unmatched. The CDR3 has 14 amino acids. Per germline, CDR1 LGHNT and CDR2 FRNRAP. The CDR3 spells CASGLSGGTDTQYF. The CDR3, as DNA: TGTGCTAGTGGTTTAAGCGGGGGGACTGATACGCAGTATTTT.

The chain has TRBV7-3 and TRBJ1-2; 12 nucleotides align to TRBD1. This CDR3 has 14 amino acids. Per the germline V gene, CDR1 is SGHTA and CDR2 is FQGTGA. V lost 4 bases, J lost 8 bases, and 5 bases stayed unmatched. The CDR3 is CASSSGQGAGGYTF. In DNA, the CDR3 is TGTGCCAGCAGCTCGGGACAGGGGGCGGGAGGCTACACCTTC.

The chain has TRBV30 and TRBJ2-2; 16 bases are shared with TRBD2. The CDR3 is made up of 16 amino acids. The V segment lost 3 bases and the J segment 5 bases; nucleotides outside the gene matches: 3. In germline, CDR1 is GTSNPN, CDR2 SVGIG (reference sequence). As DNA, the CDR3 is TGTGCCTGGAGCCGGGGACTAGCGGGGGGGACCGGGGAGCTGTTTTTT. It codes for CAWSRGLAGGTGELFF.

The chain combines TRBV19 with TRBJ2-4; D is possibly TRBD2 (6 bases). V was clipped by 6 bases and J by 4 bases, with 13 bases between them. The CDR3 is 14 residues long. Looked up from germline, CDR1 is LNHDA and CDR2 is SQIVND (reference sequence). The CDR3 DNA reads TGTGCCAGTAGACCCGGGACTGCTAAAAACATTCAGTACTTC. Its protein is CASRPGTAKNIQYF.

V and J are TRBV12-5 and TRBJ1-4, with TRBD1 as a possible D gene (6 bases). CDR1 is LGHNT, CDR2 FRNRAP, per germline. Trimming took off 2 bases at V and 7 bases at J, with 8 bases between the two ends. This CDR3 spans 13 amino acids. The CDR3 DNA is TGTGCTAGTGGTTTGCAGGGGAGTGAAAAACTGTTTTTT. Translation: CASGLQGSEKLFF. Supplemented by reference TRBV12-5 and TRBJ1-4, the full variable domain reads DARVTQTPRHKVTEMGQEVTMRCQPILGHNTVFWYRQTMMQGLELLAYFRNRAPLDDSGMPKDRFSAEMPDATLATLKIQPSEPRDSAVYFCASGLQGSEKLFFGSGTQLSVL.

This clone was picked up a small number of times. V and J are TRBV19 and TRBJ2-7; 8 bases agree with TRBD2. The V gene's germline CDR1 is LNHDA and CDR2 SQIVND (reference sequence). The CDR3 extends over 15 amino acids. Unmatched junction bases numbered 2, after V lost 1 base and J lost 0 bases. The CDR3 region has the DNA TGTGCCAGTAGTATAGTAGCGGGGAGCTCCTACGAGCAGTACTTC. This sequence encodes CASSIVAGSSYEQYF.

The CDR3 spells CASSPVTITGELFF. The DNA of the CDR3 is TGTGCCAGCAGCCCGGTTACGATCACCGGGGAGCTGTTTTTT. The chain employs TRBV6-5 and TRBJ2-2; D unresolved. The V gene's germline CDR1 is MNHEY and CDR2 SVGAGI. V lost 6 bases to trimming and J lost 4 bases, with 12 bases between them. CDR3 size: 14 residues.

This chain connects TRBV5-1 to TRBJ2-2; 8 nucleotides line up with TRBD2. CDR3 length: 17 residues. Losses at the gene ends were 0 bases for V and 1 base for J; bases not matched to a gene: 5. The V gene's germline CDR1 is SGHRS and CDR2 YFSETQ. CDR3 loop: CASSLEGTRGNTGELFF. DNA for the CDR3: TGCGCCAGCAGCTTGGAGGGGACTAGGGGGAACACCGGGGAGCTGTTTTTT.